Presented here are 14 T cell receptor beta chains from one specimen sequenced in a study of identical twins. TCRdb ran MiXCR on the 5' RACE reads and lists one entry per CDR3 protein. The data show roughly 1.6 million distinct CDR3 sequences, under 35% seen once. The sequencing sample was made of cord blood. These receptors came from a newborn girl in good health.

About this clonotype: The junction and the germline gene differ at one end; a read error may be behind it. The chain couples TRBV20-1 to TRBJ1-5; D gene uncertain. The length of the CDR3 is 17 residues. CDR1 is DFQATT, CDR2 SNEGSKA, per germline (reference sequence). This CDR3 reads CSARRRTRAISNQPQHF. In DNA form, the CDR3 reads TGCAGTGCTAGGCGACGTACCCGGGCAATAAGCAATCAGCCCCAGCATTTC.

This clonotype turned up a few times. The rearrangement links TRBV6-5 to TRBJ2-5, with 8 bases identical to TRBD1. The J call may not be correct, given that the DNA end is closer to TRBJ2-7. The CDR3 contains 18 residues. The V gene's germline CDR1 is MNHEY and CDR2 SVGAGI. CDR3 sequence: CASSYWADRGGGSYEQYF. CDR3 sequence (DNA): TGTGCCAGCAGTTACTGGGCCGACAGGGGTGGGGGGTCCTACGAGCAGTACTTC.

This clonotype was detected a few times. The V call is TRBV6-5, the J call TRBJ1-6; perhaps TRBD1 as D (6 bases). V lost 4 bases to trimming and J lost 5 bases, with 9 bases between them. The CDR3 spans 14 residues. Germline V gene data show CDR1 as MNHEY and CDR2 as SVGAGI. The CDR3, as DNA: TGTGCCAGCAGTTGGGGGCCCAATAATTCACCCCTCCACTTT. It encodes CASSWGPNNSPLHF.

The chain is built from TRBV12-3 or TRBV12-4 and TRBJ2-3, with TRBD2 matching 13 bases. Losses at the gene ends were 2 bases for V and 5 bases for J; bases not matched to a gene: 4. The CDR3 sequence is 16 residues long. The CDR3 loop reads CASSLPTSGRLDTQYF. DNA of the CDR3: TGTGCCAGCAGTTTACCGACTAGCGGGAGGTTAGATACGCAGTATTTT.

This clonotype was observed a handful of times. This chain uses TRBV6-1 with TRBJ2-7, with D hard to call. Trimming stripped 5 bases from V and 4 bases from J, with 12 bases between. Germline CDR1 MNHNS, CDR2 SASEGT. The length of the CDR3 is 13 residues. The DNA of the CDR3 is TGTGCCAGCAGTCCAACTGACACTTACGAGCAGTACTTC. Translation gives CASSPTDTYEQYF.

V gene TRBV6-1 combines with J gene TRBJ2-1, with D possibly matching TRBD2 (5 bases). The V end was cut by 6 bases, the J end by 6 bases, with 12 bases between. The CDR3 runs 13 residues. The germline gives CDR1 MNHNS, CDR2 SASEGT. CDR3 DNA: TGTGCCAGCAGGGCGACACGGGGCAATGAGCAGTTCTTC. Translating gives CASRATRGNEQFF.

This clonotype appeared a few times. This rearrangement joins TRBV9 to TRBJ2-1; the match to TRBD2 covers 10 bases. The CDR3 runs 19 residues. In germline, CDR1 is SGDLS, CDR2 YYNGEE. With V trimmed by 0 bases and J by 7 bases, 16 bases remained unmatched. CDR3 residues: CASSVDPFGAGGRRNEQFF. DNA for the CDR3: TGTGCCAGCAGCGTAGATCCATTCGGAGCGGGGGGGCGTCGGAATGAGCAGTTCTTC.

CDR3 sequence (DNA): TGCAGTGCCGGCGGGGGCCGACACAATGAGCAGTTCTTC. Translated: CSAGGGRHNEQFF. V usage is TRBV20-1 and J usage is TRBJ2-1; D might be TRBD2 (7 bases). Trimming pared 6 bases from V and 5 bases from J, leaving 14 bases between. This CDR3 region has 13 residues. Germline loops: CDR1 DFQATT, CDR2 SNEGSKA (reference sequence).

This clonotype was counted only a few times. The rearrangement links TRBV28 to TRBJ2-2, with D perhaps TRBD1 (6 bases). The CDR3 has 15 residues. V lost 7 bases, J lost 2 bases, and 14 bases lay in between. Germline lookup yields CDR1 MDHEN and CDR2 SYDVKM. The CDR3 DNA reads TGTGCCAGCAAACCTGGGACATTAAACACCGGGGAGCTGTTTTTT. Translating it yields CASKPGTLNTGELFF.

This chain's CDR3 is CSVEGRGAQETQYF. In DNA, the CDR3 is TGCAGCGTTGAAGGGCGGGGGGCCCAAGAGACCCAGTACTTC. V is TRBV29-1 and J is TRBJ2-5, with TRBD2 matching over 8 bases. This CDR3 comprises 14 residues. V shed 1 base, J shed 1 base, and the junction held 2 bases outside the gene matches. CDR1 SQVTM and CDR2 ANQGSEA come from the germline V gene. The full variable domain, with the rest looked up from reference TRBV29-1 and TRBJ2-5, is SAVISQKPSRDICQRGTSLTIQCQVDSQVTMMFWYRQQPGQSLTLIATANQGSEATYESGFVIDKFPISRPNLTFSTLTVSNMSPEDSSIYLCSVEGRGAQETQYFGPGTRLLVL.

This rearrangement joins TRBV2 to TRBJ2-7, with TRBD2 as a possible D gene (5 bases). Trimming stripped 7 bases from V and 0 bases from J, with 10 bases between. The germline gives CDR1 SNHLY, CDR2 FYNNEI. CDR3 size: 13 residues. The CDR3 DNA sequence: TGTGCCAGCATCAAGCGGCTCTCCTACGAGCAGTACTTC. Translating it yields CASIKRLSYEQYF. Supplemented by reference TRBV2 and TRBJ2-7, the full variable domain reads EPEVTQTPSHQVTQMGQEVILRCVPISNHLYFYWYRQILGQKVEFLVSFYNNEISEKSEIFDDQFSVERPDGSNFTLKIRSTKLEDSAMYFCASIKRLSYEQYFGPGTRLTVT.

The J gene is TRBJ1-2, the V gene TRBV6-1, with TRBD1 matching 10 bases. The J segment lost 6 bases and the V segment lost 8 bases, leaving 3 bases of the junction unmatched. Germline CDR1 is MNHNS and CDR2 is SASEGT. The CDR3 has 12 amino acids. CDR3 loop: CASRDRGHGYTF. CDR3 nucleotides: TGTGCCAGCCGAGACAGGGGGCATGGCTACACCTTC.

The chain carries TRBV12-3 or TRBV12-4 and TRBJ2-7; D may be TRBD2 (6 bases). The CDR3 has 16 residues. The ends were cut back, 2 bases at V and 7 bases at J, with 21 bases in the middle. CDR3 protein: CASSLFPGAGYNEQYF. CDR3 DNA: TGTGCCAGCAGTTTATTCCCGGGAGCAGGCTACAATGAGCAGTACTTC.

This clonotype has ten or more counts. The chain joins TRBV6-5 to TRBJ2-3; D unresolved. Trimming removed 2 bases at V and 6 bases at J, with 12 bases between. The germline CDR1 and CDR2 sequences are MNHEY and SVGAGI. The CDR3 totals 14 residues. In DNA form, the CDR3 reads TGTGCCAGCAGTTACCCGAAGGTAGCCGATACGCAGTATTTT. This encodes CASSYPKVADTQYF.